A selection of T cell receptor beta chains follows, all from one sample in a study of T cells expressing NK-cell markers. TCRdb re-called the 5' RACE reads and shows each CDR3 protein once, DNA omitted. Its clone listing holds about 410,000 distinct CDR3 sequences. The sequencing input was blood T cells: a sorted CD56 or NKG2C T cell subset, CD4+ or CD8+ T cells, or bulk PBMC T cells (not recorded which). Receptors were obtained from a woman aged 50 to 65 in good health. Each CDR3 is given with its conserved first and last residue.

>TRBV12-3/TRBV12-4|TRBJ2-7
CASSLVGVGTGAYEQYF
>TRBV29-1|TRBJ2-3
CSVEVPTSGRAYSTDTQYF
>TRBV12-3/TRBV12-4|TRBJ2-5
CASSRRQGLETQYF
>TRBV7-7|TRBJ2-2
CASREGLSNTGELFF
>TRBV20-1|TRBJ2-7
CSASGRASYEQYF
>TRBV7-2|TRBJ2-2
CASSLVSGLAGTGELFF
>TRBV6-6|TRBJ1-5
CASSPTPMGYSNQPQHF
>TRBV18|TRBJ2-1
CASSPRGPNNEQFF
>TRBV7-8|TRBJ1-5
CASSSDRPQPQHF
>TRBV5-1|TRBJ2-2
CASSKTGELFF
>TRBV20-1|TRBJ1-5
CSARPTGGNQPQHF
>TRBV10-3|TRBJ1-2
CAITGGNYGYTF
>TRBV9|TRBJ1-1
CASSVGAPGLTEAFF
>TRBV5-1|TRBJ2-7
CASSLSGTRPDEQYF
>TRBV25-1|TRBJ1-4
CASSASAFGIANEKLFF
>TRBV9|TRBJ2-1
CASSPTSGNNEQFF
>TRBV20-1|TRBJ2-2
CSASPPLAGPNTGELFF
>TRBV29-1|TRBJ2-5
CSVGPEGYTQYF
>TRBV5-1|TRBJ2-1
CASSWGTSGSKSYNEQFF
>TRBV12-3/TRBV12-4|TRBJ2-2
CASSRTGGTGELFF
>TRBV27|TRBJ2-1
CASSFLGGENEQFF
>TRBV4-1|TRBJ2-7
CASSQGGQGTYEQYF
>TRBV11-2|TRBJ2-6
CASSLVSLAGTGANVLTF
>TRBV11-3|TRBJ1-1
CASSLPRATGEAFF
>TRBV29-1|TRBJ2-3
CSVLPPSGSTDTQYF
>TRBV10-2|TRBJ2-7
CASFSGGVSSYEQYF
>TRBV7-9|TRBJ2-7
CASSLVVGDEQYF
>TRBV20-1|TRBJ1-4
CSAFVGRSTNEKLFF
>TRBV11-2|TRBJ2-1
CASSFRQGSYNEQFF